Below, one T cell receptor (beta chain) is given with its context. This specimen comes from a study of Ad26.COV2.S vaccination and SARS-CoV-2 variants. The assay was immunoSEQ multiplex PCR, and TCRdb's table has in-frame clones only and misses some. Of around 380,000 clones listed, about 85% are singletons. Treatment noted: some 20 received Ad26.COV2.S at low or high dose, single or two shots; about five received placebo; per-sample allocation not given. Samples came from day 63 after the first vaccine or placebo injection. Trimming pared 5 bases from V and 2 bases from J, leaving 4 bases between. CDR1 is LNHDA, CDR2 SQIVND, per germline (reference sequence). The CDR3 runs to 12 residues.

This chain joins TRBV19 and TRBJ1-5; no firm D call. The source was peripheral blood, collected in a trial of Ad26.COV2.S vaccine versus placebo. The TCR comes from a person aged 18-60 years who received the Ad26.COV2.S COVID-19 vaccine or a placebo. This CDR3 reads CASSWGNQPQHF. The CDR3 coding sequence is TGTGCCAGTAGTTGGGGCAATCAGCCCCAGCATTTT.